A single T cell receptor beta chain is shown here with its context. Antigen: not known. Clones were sequenced by immunoSEQ multiplex PCR, and TCRdb holds only the in-frame ones, with some missing. The sample has fewer than 85,000 clones; 75% to 90% are singletons. The ends were cut back, 5 bases at V and 2 bases at J, with 18 bases in the middle. The CDR3 contains 16 residues. Germline loops: CDR1 SGHAT, CDR2 FQNNGV. The sample belongs to a study of graft-versus-host responses after intestinal transplantation. Study in general: Among the recipients, transplants were multivisceral, liver-intestinal, or isolated intestinal. Induction using anti-thymocyte globulin, followed by tacrolimus and steroids for 2 to 4 years, was given to all recipients. Study-level points and caveats: Some patients had graft-donor T cell macrochimerism. In their allografts, the ratios of graft-versus-host to host-versus-graft T cell clones were high.

The sample in question was unstimulated CD4+ T cells sorted from spleen or lymph node cells, obtained before transplant. The chain couples TRBV11-2 to TRBJ2-5, with D possibly TRBD1 on 6 matching bases. The receptor's source is a human donor who was the organ donor for an intestinal transplant. CDR3 loop: CASSAGGSTGQETQYF. The CDR3 nucleotides are TGTGCCAGCAGCGCTGGCGGCTCGACAGGTCAAGAGACCCAGTACTTC.